Following are 27 T cell receptor beta chains from one sample sequenced in a study of blood T cell repertoires in COVID-19. Only in-frame clones appear in the TCRdb table, and some are missing; sequencing was by immunoSEQ multiplex PCR. The sample consists of over 200,000 clones, 70% to 90% of them appearing once. The specimen was PBMCs or T cells enriched from blood (not recorded which). All receptors derive from a man aged 25-40 years who had recovered from COVID-19.

This clone was counted a single time. V usage is TRBV13 and J usage is TRBJ2-1; D may be TRBD2 (6 bases). V gave up 7 bases and J gave up 2 bases, with 21 bases separating them. The CDR3 is 17 amino acids. Germline CDR1 PRHDT, CDR2 FYEKMQ (reference sequence). The CDR3 nucleotides are TGTGCCAGCATCCTCACCCGGGGGAGACTAACCTACAATGAGCAGTTCTTC. Amino acids: CASILTRGRLTYNEQFF.

V and J are TRBV7-6 and TRBJ1-4, with 11 bases aligning to TRBD1. Trimming cost V 4 bases and J 3 bases; bases outside gene matches: 4. The CDR3 has 16 amino acids. The germline V gene encodes CDR1 SGHVS and CDR2 FNYEAQ. This CDR3 is CASSSGQGEANEKLFF. CDR3 in DNA: TGTGCCAGCAGCTCGGGACAGGGGGAAGCTAATGAAAAACTGTTTTTT.

The chain joins TRBV28 to TRBJ2-7; 7 nucleotides line up with TRBD2. Germline CDR1 and CDR2: MDHEN and SYDVKM. V lost 6 bases, J lost 7 bases, and 9 bases stayed unmatched. The CDR3 length is 13 residues. In nucleotides, the CDR3 is TGTGCCAGCAGCATACCGGGGGGAGGGGAGCAGTACTTC. It is translated as CASSIPGGGEQYF.

This sequence joins TRBV3-1 (or the pseudogene TRBV3-2) and TRBJ1-1; D not resolved. Trimming took 0 bases from V and 3 from J, leaving 20 bases between them. Germline V CDR1 and CDR2: LGHDT, YNNKEL (reference sequence). The CDR3 covers 18 residues. The CDR3: CASSQERANLGVDTEAFF. DNA of the CDR3: TGTGCCAGCAGCCAAGAGAGGGCGAATTTGGGCGTTGACACTGAAGCTTTCTTT.

Here the CDR3 DNA reads TGTGCCAGCAGCCCCCGAGACAGGGGAAAGTATGGGATGTGGGGCTACACCTTC. It encodes CASSPRDRGKYGMWGYTF. This chain links TRBV13 with TRBJ1-2; 8 bases map to TRBD1. The V gene end was trimmed by 5 bases and the J gene end by 8 bases; junction bases not matched to a gene: 22. Germline V gives CDR1 PRHDT, CDR2 FYEKMQ (reference sequence). CDR3 size: 18 residues.

CDR3 region: CATSRGTGAYEQYF. The DNA of the CDR3 is TGTGCCACCAGCAGAGGGACAGGGGCCTACGAGCAGTACTTC. This chain links TRBV15 with TRBJ2-7; TRBD1 matches 9 bases. CDR3 size: 14 residues. After removal of 1 base from V and 2 bases from J, the junction contained 0 bases not matched to a gene. Germline V gene lookup returns CDR1 LNHNV and CDR2 YYDKDF (reference sequence).

V usage is TRBV5-4 and J usage is TRBJ1-2; 9 nucleotides match TRBD1. Germline CDR1 SGHNT, CDR2 YYREEE (reference sequence). The CDR3 length is 15 residues. V lost 4 bases and J lost 3; bases outside the gene matches: 7. The DNA of the CDR3 is TGTGCCAGCAGCCACATACAGGGGGCCTACTATGGCTACACCTTC. It codes for CASSHIQGAYYGYTF.

The V and J genes are TRBV30 and TRBJ1-3; no clear D. Trimming stripped 3 bases from V and 3 bases from J, with 6 bases between. Germline CDR1 reads GTSNPN; CDR2 reads SVGIG (reference sequence). CDR3 size: 12 residues. Here the CDR3 DNA reads TGTGCCTGGAGATGGAGTGGAAACACCATATATTTT. It codes for CAWRWSGNTIYF.

This sequence joins TRBV7-8 and TRBJ1-5; D uncertain. The CDR3 has 16 amino acids. V was clipped by 5 bases and J by 2 bases, with 16 bases between them. CDR1 and CDR2 from the germline V gene are SGHVS and FQNEAQ. The CDR3 DNA reads TGTGCCAGCAGCCCCCGGGGTGTATCGGGCAATCAGCCCCAGCATTTT. Encoded protein: CASSPRGVSGNQPQHF.

The chain carries TRBV24-1 and TRBJ1-2, with D perhaps matching TRBD1 (5 bases). The CDR3 has 15 amino acids. CDR1 and CDR2 from the germline V gene are KGHDR and SFDVKD. With 5 bases removed from V and 0 bases from J, the gap between germline ends came to 12 bases. Here the CDR3 DNA reads TGTGCCACCAGTGCTTCGTCAGGGCCTAACTATGGCTACACCTTC. Its translation is CATSASSGPNYGYTF.

The table lists this clone with a count of one. The V call is TRBV7-2, the J call TRBJ2-7, with D possibly being TRBD1 (5 bases). The length of the CDR3 is 14 residues. CDR1 SGHTA and CDR2 FQGNSA come from the germline V gene. Trimming took 2 bases from V and 2 from J, leaving 10 bases between them. The CDR3 is CASSLSQGTYEQYF. CDR3 coding DNA: TGTGCCAGCAGCTTAAGTCAGGGCACCTACGAGCAGTACTTC.

The rearrangement joins TRBV10-1 to TRBJ1-3, with TRBD1 identical over 7 bases. The CDR3 extends over 15 amino acids. Germline V lookup: CDR1 WNHNN, CDR2 SYGVQD (reference sequence). Losses at the gene ends were 0 bases for V and 4 bases for J; bases not matched to a gene: 3. The CDR3 DNA reads as TGCGCCAGCAGTGAGTCGACAGGGAAAGGAAACACCATATATTTT. It specifies CASSESTGKGNTIYF.

V is TRBV6-5 and J is TRBJ1-5, with 7 positions matching TRBD1. Looked up from germline, CDR1 is MNHEY and CDR2 is SVGAGI. The V and J ends lost 2 bases and 2 bases, in that order; junction bases with no gene match: 3. The CDR3 spans 15 residues. Here the CDR3 reads CASSYNRGRNQPQHF. The CDR3 DNA sequence: TGTGCCAGCAGTTACAACAGGGGACGCAATCAGCCCCAGCATTTT.

J is TRBJ2-3 and V is TRBV7-2, with D possibly being TRBD1 (6 bases). V lost 5 bases and J 5 bases, leaving 11 bases between the germline ends. This CDR3 comprises 13 residues. CDR1 is SGHTA, CDR2 FQGNSA, per germline. DNA of the CDR3: TGTGCCAGCAGCAGGGGGTCCGGAGATACGCAGTATTTT. This codes for CASSRGSGDTQYF.

The chain employs TRBV6-2 or TRBV6-3 and TRBJ2-3, with D possibly matching TRBD2 (5 bases). Germline values: CDR1 MNHEY, CDR2 SVGEGT. This CDR3 region has 14 residues. Trimming took off 2 bases at V and 4 bases at J, with 10 bases between the two ends. The CDR3 DNA is TGTGCCAGCAGTTACGGAGGAACCCCAGATACGCAGTATTTT. Protein product: CASSYGGTPDTQYF.

This chain uses TRBV5-1 with TRBJ1-2; 10 bases map to TRBD1. Looked up from germline, CDR1 is SGHRS and CDR2 is YFSETQ. This CDR3 has 15 residues. The ends lost 2 bases at V and 8 bases at J; junction bases unmatched: 9. The DNA for the CDR3 is TGCGCCAGCAGCTTCTCCGGGACAGGGGCGCGAGGCTACACCTTC. Translated: CASSFSGTGARGYTF.

A word on this clone: This may be a read error: a much more frequent sequence differs by one nucleotide. The identical CDR3 is also encoded by other nucleotide sequences in the sample. The DNA of the CDR3 is TGTGCCAGCAGGGACAGTGAAGCTTTCTTT. Protein sequence: CASRDSEAFF. The chain has TRBV28 and TRBJ1-1; TRBD1 is a possible D gene (6 bases). V lost 6 bases and J 7 bases, leaving 6 bases between the germline ends. Per the germline V gene, CDR1 is MDHEN and CDR2 is SYDVKM. The CDR3 runs 10 residues.

The chain recombines TRBV5-1 with TRBJ2-7, with 15 bases identical to TRBD2. Germline V gives CDR1 SGHRS, CDR2 YFSETQ. The CDR3 consists of 17 residues. V shed 0 bases and J 6 bases; nucleotides not matched to a gene: 7. The CDR3: CASSLEGLAGGPVEQYF. The CDR3, as DNA: TGCGCCAGCAGCTTGGAAGGACTAGCGGGAGGGCCGGTCGAGCAGTACTTC.

The V gene is TRBV7-2, the J gene TRBJ2-5, with 10 nucleotides matching TRBD2. The CDR3 has 15 amino acids. V shed 2 bases and J 5 bases; nucleotides not matched to a gene: 5. Germline CDR1 is SGHTA and CDR2 is FQGNSA. CDR3 loop: CASSLSSGSGETQYF. The CDR3 nucleotides are TGTGCCAGCAGCTTATCTAGCGGGAGTGGGGAGACCCAGTACTTC.

The chain uses TRBV5-6 and TRBJ1-6; 9 bases are a match to TRBD1. Germline trimming cut 1 base from V and 6 bases from J; bases unmatched to any gene: 2. Germline CDR1 and CDR2: SGHDT and YYEEEE. CDR3 length equals 15 residues. DNA for the CDR3: TGTGCCAGCAGCTTGAGGGACAGGGCTAATTCACCCCTCCACTTT. It encodes CASSLRDRANSPLHF.

This chain links TRBV25-1 with TRBJ2-3; 10 positions match TRBD1. V lost 3 bases to trimming and J lost 0 bases; unmatched junction nucleotides: 6. Germline CDR1 MGHDK, CDR2 SYGVNS. The CDR3 has 17 residues. The CDR3 DNA reads as TGTGCCAGCAGTGACTCCCGGGACAGGGGTAGCACAGATACGCAGTATTTT. Amino acid sequence: CASSDSRDRGSTDTQYF.

V is TRBV28 and J is TRBJ1-5; tentatively, D is TRBD1 (6 bases). This CDR3 spans 15 amino acids. The V and J ends lost 5 bases and 5 bases respectively, with 16 bases between them. Germline CDR1 and CDR2: MDHEN and SYDVKM. This CDR3 reads CASSLPSGGHQPQHF. The CDR3 nucleotides read TGTGCCAGCAGTCTCCCGTCGGGGGGGCATCAGCCCCAGCATTTT.

The chain couples TRBV27 to TRBJ2-1; TRBD2 matches at 10 bases. The germline gives CDR1 MNHEY, CDR2 SMNVEV (reference sequence). The length of the CDR3 is 18 residues. V dropped 4 bases and J dropped 6; count of bases not matched to a gene: 15. The DNA of the CDR3 is TGTGCCAGCAGTTCTGGAGGAGGGTTGAGCGGGAGGGCCAATGAGCAGTTCTTC. Translated: CASSSGGGLSGRANEQFF.

This chain uses TRBV18 with TRBJ1-5; no clear D. This CDR3 has 14 residues. Germline V gives CDR1 KGHSH, CDR2 LQKENI. The V end was cut by 3 bases, the J end by 5 bases, with 11 bases between. CDR3 amino acids: CASSPSGTHQPQHF. CDR3 coding DNA: TGTGCCAGCTCACCGAGTGGTACTCATCAGCCCCAGCATTTT.

This clone appeared once. The chain has TRBV7-8 and TRBJ2-3, with TRBD2 identical over 11 bases. CDR1 is SGHVS, CDR2 FQNEAQ, per germline. Losses at the gene ends were 2 bases for V and 3 bases for J; bases not matched to a gene: 4. CDR3 size: 16 residues. The CDR3, as DNA: TGTGCCAGCAGCTTAACTAGCGGGGGAAGTACAGATACGCAGTATTTT. This codes for CASSLTSGGSTDTQYF.

The chain couples TRBV7-2 to TRBJ2-7; D may be TRBD2 (6 bases). The V gene's germline CDR1 is SGHTA and CDR2 FQGNSA. The CDR3 covers 15 residues. The ends were cut back, 3 bases at V and 3 bases at J, with 15 bases in the middle. In DNA, the CDR3 is TGTGCCAGCAGCTTCGGCGGAGGGGTGCGCTACGAGCAGTACTTC. It is translated as CASSFGGGVRYEQYF.

This chain connects TRBV30 to TRBJ2-7; 9 nucleotides align to TRBD1. Germline trimming cut 3 bases from V and 2 bases from J; bases unmatched to any gene: 5. CDR3 length: 14 amino acids. The V gene's germline CDR1 is GTSNPN and CDR2 SVGIG (reference sequence). CDR3 coding DNA: TGTGCCTGGAGCCGGGGACAGGGAGCCTACGAGCAGTACTTC. Amino acids: CAWSRGQGAYEQYF.